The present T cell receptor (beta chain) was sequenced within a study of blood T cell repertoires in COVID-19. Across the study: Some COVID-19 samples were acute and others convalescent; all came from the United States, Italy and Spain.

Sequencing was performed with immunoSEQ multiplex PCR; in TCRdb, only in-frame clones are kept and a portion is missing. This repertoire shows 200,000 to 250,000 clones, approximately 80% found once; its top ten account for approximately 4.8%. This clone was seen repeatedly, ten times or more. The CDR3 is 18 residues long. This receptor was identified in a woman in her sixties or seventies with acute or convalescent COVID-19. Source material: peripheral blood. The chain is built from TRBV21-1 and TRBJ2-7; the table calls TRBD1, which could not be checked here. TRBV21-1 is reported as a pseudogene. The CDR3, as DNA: TGTGCCAGCAGCCGAGGGGGGTTTACAGGGGCGGGACTCTACGAGCAGTACTTC. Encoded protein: CASSRGGFTGAGLYEQYF.